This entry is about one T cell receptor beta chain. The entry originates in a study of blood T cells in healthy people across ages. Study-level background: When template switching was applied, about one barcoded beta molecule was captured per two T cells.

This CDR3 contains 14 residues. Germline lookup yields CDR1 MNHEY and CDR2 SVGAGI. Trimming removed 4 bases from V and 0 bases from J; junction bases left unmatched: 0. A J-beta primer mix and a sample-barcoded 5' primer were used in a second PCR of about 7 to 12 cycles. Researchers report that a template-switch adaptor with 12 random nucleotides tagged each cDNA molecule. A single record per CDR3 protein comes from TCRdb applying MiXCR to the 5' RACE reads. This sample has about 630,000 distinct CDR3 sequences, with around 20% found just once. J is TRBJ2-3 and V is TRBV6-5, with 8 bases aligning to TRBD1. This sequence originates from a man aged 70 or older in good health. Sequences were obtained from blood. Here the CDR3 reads CASSWTGSTDTQYF. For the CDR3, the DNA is TGTGCCAGCAGTTGGACAGGGAGCACAGATACGCAGTATTTT.